This T cell receptor (beta chain) was identified in a study of cytotoxic CD8 clonotypes in ibrutinib-treated CLL. The wider study: Among the patients, roughly ten presented as relapsed/refractory and 15 as treatment-naive; around 18 showed unmutated IGHV.

This clone was observed once. Targeted sequencing depth ranged from 1 in 200,000 to 1 in 1 million T cells. TCRdb keeps only in-frame clones here, not all; method: immunoSEQ multiplex PCR. The sample holds about 130,000 clones; 80% to 90% are singletons and the top ten take roughly 1.9%. Germline assignment: CDR1 MGHRA and CDR2 YSYEKL. This CDR3 has 17 residues. Losses at the gene ends were 1 base for V and 8 bases for J; bases not matched to a gene: 14. The sequenced sample was PBMCs, obtained after 24 months of ibrutinib treatment. The receptor was derived from a human donor with chronic lymphocytic leukemia. V usage is TRBV4-1 and J usage is TRBJ1-5, with 7 bases lining up with TRBD1. CDR3 nucleotides: TGCGCCAGCAGCCAAGGACAGGGACTATCGTCTGGGGAGCCCCAGCATTTT. This translates into CASSQGQGLSSGEPQHF.